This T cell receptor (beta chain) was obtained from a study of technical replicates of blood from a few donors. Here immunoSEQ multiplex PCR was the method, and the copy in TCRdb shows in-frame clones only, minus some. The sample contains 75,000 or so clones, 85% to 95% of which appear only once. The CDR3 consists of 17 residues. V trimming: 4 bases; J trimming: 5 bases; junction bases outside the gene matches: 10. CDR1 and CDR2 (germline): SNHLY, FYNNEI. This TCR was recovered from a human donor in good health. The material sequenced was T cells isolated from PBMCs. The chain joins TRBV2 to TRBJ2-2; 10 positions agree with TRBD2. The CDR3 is CASSGRPLAGATGELFF. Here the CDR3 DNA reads TGTGCCAGCAGTGGTAGGCCCCTAGCGGGAGCGACCGGGGAGCTGTTTTTT.